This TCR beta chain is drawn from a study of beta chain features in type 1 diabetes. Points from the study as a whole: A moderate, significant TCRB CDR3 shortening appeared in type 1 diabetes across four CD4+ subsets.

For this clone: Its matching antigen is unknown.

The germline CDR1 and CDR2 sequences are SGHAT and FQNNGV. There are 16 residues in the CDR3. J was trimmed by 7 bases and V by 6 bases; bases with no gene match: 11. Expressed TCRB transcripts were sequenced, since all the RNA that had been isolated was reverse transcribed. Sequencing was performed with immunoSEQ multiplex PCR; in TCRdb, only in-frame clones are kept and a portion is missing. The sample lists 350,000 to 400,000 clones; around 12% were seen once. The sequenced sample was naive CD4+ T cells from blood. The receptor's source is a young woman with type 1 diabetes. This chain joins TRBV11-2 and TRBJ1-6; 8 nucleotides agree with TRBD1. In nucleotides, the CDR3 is TGTGCCAGCAGGAATACAGGGGGAATGGGGAATTCACCCCTCCACTTT. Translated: CASRNTGGMGNSPLHF.